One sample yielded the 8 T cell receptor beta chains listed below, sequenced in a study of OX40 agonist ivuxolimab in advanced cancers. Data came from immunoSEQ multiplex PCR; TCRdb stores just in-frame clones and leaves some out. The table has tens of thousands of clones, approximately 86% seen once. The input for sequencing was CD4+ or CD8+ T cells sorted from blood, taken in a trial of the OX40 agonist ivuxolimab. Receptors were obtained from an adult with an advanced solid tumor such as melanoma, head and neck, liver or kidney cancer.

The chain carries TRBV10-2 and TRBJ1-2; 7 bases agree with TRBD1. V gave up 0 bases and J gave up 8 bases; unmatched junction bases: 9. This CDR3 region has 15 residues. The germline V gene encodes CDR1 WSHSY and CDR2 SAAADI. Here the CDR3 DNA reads TGCGCCAGCAGTGAGTCGACAGGGAAAATGAGCGGCTACACCTTC. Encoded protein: CASSESTGKMSGYTF.

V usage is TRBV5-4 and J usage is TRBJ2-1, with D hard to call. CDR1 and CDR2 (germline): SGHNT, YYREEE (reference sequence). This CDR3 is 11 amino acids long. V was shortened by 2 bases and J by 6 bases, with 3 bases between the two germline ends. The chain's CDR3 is CASSFGNEQFF. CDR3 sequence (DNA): TGTGCCAGCAGCTTCGGCAATGAGCAGTTCTTC.

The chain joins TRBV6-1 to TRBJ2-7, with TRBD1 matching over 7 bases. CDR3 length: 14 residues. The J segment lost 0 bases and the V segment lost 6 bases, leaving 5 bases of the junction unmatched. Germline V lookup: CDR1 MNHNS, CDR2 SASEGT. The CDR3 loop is CASRAEGASYEQYF. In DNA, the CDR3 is TGTGCCAGCAGGGCAGAGGGGGCCTCCTACGAGCAGTACTTC.

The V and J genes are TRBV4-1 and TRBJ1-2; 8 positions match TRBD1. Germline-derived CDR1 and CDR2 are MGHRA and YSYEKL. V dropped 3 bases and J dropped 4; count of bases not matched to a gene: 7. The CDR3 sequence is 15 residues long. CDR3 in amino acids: CASSHIQGAGYGYTF. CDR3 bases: TGCGCCAGCAGCCATATCCAGGGGGCTGGCTATGGCTACACCTTC.

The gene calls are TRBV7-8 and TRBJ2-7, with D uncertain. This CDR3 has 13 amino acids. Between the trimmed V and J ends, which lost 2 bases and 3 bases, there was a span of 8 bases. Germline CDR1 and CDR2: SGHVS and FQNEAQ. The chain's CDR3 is CASSLWSDYEQYF. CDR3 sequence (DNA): TGTGCCAGCAGCTTATGGAGCGACTACGAGCAGTACTTC.

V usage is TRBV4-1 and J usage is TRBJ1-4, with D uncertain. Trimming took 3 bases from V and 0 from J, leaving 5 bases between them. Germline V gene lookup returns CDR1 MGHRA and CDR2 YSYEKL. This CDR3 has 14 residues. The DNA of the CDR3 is TGCGCCAGCAGCCAGGGTCCAACTAATGAAAAACTGTTTTTT. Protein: CASSQGPTNEKLFF.

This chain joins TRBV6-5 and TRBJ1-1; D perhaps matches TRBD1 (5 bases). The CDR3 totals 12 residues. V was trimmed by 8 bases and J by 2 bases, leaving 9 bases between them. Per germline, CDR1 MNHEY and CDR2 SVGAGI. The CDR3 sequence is CASWGGNTEAFF. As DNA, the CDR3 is TGTGCCAGCTGGGGGGGAAACACTGAAGCTTTCTTT.

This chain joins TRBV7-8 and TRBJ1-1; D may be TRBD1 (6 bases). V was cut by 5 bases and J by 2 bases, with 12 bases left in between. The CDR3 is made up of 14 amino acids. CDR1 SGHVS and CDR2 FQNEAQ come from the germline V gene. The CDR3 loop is CASSMDRYNTEAFF. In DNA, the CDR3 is TGTGCCAGCAGCATGGACAGATATAACACTGAAGCTTTCTTT.